This T cell receptor (beta chain) was identified during a study of T cells in Graves' hyperthyroidism and ophthalmopathy. Study-wide background: Before treatment of any kind, peripheral blood was taken at initial diagnosis.

This clonotype has at least ten counts. V was cut by 0 bases and J by 2 bases, with 5 bases left in between. Per the germline V gene, CDR1 is SGHRS and CDR2 is YFSETQ. The CDR3 extends over 13 amino acids. Graves' hyperthyroidism is called stable when ophthalmopathy does not progress within 18 months. Reasons for excluding patients were uncontrolled infection, other autoimmune disease, pregnancy or lactation. This sample holds PBMCs from less than 11 ml fresh peripheral blood. The CDR3 regions of TCR beta were amplified from RNA transcripts. TCR CDR3 underwent first-round RT-PCR with the HTBI primer set. One entry per CDR3 protein, called by TCRdb with MiXCR from the multiplex PCR reads. Here the sample spans approximately 330,000 distinct CDR3 sequences, 21% being singletons.

The clonotype was recovered from a woman aged 50 to 65 with Graves' hyperthyroidism. The rearrangement links TRBV5-1 to TRBJ1-2; D is undetermined. Sequences were obtained from blood. The CDR3 sequence is CASSLDVNYGYTF. CDR3 sequence (DNA): TGCGCCAGCAGCTTGGACGTCAACTATGGCTACACCTTC.